This TCR beta chain is from a study of cytomegalovirus exposure and HLA in healthy donors. Overall study findings and caveats: A later analysis reportedly found that, within productive TCRs, an Asian-associated ancestry cluster had fewer N-insertions than the mean observed across the roughly 700 donors.

A note on this clone: Its matching antigen is unknown.

Per the germline V gene, CDR1 is SGHRS and CDR2 is YFSETQ. The CDR3 runs 16 residues. V shed 5 bases and J shed 0 bases, with 14 bases lying between them. With 60 Vbeta and 13 Jbeta primers, the PCR was carried out. Data came from immunoSEQ multiplex PCR; TCRdb stores just in-frame clones and leaves some out. The repertoire includes roughly 120,000 clones, 60% to 85% of them detected once, and under 3% sits in the top ten. The V and J genes are TRBV5-1 and TRBJ1-4, with no clear D. Sample: PBMCs. The clonotype was recovered from a woman aged 55-70 years in good health and CMV-seropositive. The CDR3 reads CASSFGALPTNEKLFF. The CDR3 DNA follows: TGCGCCAGCAGTTTCGGAGCTCTCCCAACTAATGAAAAACTGTTTTTT.